This entry features one T cell receptor beta chain sequence. The data were taken from a study of blood T cell repertoires in COVID-19. The V gene lost 4 bases and the J gene lost 7 bases, with 8 bases spanning the gap. Germline V gene sequence: CDR1 MNHNY, CDR2 SVGAGI (reference sequence). This CDR3 region has 12 residues. Measured with immunoSEQ multiplex PCR; TCRdb has only the in-frame clones, and not every one. The table has 350,000 or so clones, roughly 89% seen once. The genes are TRBV6-6 and TRBJ1-5; tentatively, D is TRBD1 (5 bases). This clonotype was sampled from a woman between 55 and 75 years old with COVID-19, enrolled during active disease. Sequencing was performed on peripheral blood. The CDR3 loop is CASSLGEQPQHF. The CDR3 coding sequence is TGTGCCAGCAGTTTAGGGGAACAGCCCCAGCATTTT.